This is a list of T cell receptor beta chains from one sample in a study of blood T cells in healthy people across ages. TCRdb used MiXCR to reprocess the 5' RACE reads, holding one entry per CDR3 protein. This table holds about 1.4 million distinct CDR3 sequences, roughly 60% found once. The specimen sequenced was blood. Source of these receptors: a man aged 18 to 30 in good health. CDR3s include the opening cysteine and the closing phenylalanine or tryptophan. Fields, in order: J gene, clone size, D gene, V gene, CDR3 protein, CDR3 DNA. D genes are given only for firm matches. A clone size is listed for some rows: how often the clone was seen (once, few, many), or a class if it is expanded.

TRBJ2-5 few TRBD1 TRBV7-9 CASSSTQGASTQYF TGTGCCAGCAGCTCAACACAGGGGGCGTCGACCCAGTACTTC
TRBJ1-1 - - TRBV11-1 CASSSWGMNTEAFF TGTGCCAGCAGTTCCTGGGGGATGAACACTGAAGCTTTCTTT
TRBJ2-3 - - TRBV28 CASRSAGYTQYF TGTGCCAGCAGATCCGCCGGGTATACGCAGTATTTT
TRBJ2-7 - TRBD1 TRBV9 CASSVGQAKSYEQYF TGTGCCAGCAGCGTCGGACAGGCTAAATCCTACGAGCAGTACTTC
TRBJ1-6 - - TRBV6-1 CASSELGGNYNSPLHF TGTGCCAGCAGTGAACTGGGCGGAAACTATAATTCACCCCTCCACTTT
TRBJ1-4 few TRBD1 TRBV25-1 CASGDRVGEKLFF TGTGCCAGCGGGGACAGGGTAGGAGAAAAACTGTTTTTT
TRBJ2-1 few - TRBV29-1 CSVELSRLAHEQFF TGCAGCGTTGAATTGTCCAGATTGGCCCATGAGCAGTTCTTC
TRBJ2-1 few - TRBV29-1 CSVEGRLNEQFF TGCAGCGTTGAAGGGCGCCTCAATGAGCAGTTCTTC
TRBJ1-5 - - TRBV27 CASSLRGGSDQPQHF TGTGCCAGCAGTTTACGCGGGGGTAGTGATCAGCCCCAGCATTTT
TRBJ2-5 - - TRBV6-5 CASSYSATLTGETQYF TGTGCTAGCAGTTACTCGGCCACCCTCACTGGGGAGACCCAGTACTTC
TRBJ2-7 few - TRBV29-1 CSVEERRGYTYEQYF TGCAGCGTTGAAGAAAGGAGAGGCTACACTTACGAGCAGTACTTC
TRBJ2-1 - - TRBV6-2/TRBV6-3 CASRRLLGSYNEQFF TGTGCCAGCAGACGACTCCTGGGCTCCTACAATGAACAGTTCTTC